This T cell receptor beta chain is from a study of CD8 T cells in Susac syndrome. The germline V gene has CDR1 LNHDA and CDR2 SQIVND (reference sequence). This CDR3 spans 15 amino acids. V was clipped by 6 bases and J by 7 bases; unmatched bases: 6. When the RNA was reverse transcribed, random hexamers were used with an input of about 0.45 to 1 ug. TCR beta CDR3 was amplified by immunoSEQ multiplex PCR. This amplification extended across 54 Vbeta and 13 Jbeta segments. TCRdb re-analysed the immunoSEQ multiplex PCR reads in MiXCR, keeping a single row per CDR3 protein. The repertoire holds 150,000 to 200,000 distinct CDR3 sequences, with roughly 95% as singletons. TEMRA cells were FACS-enriched, with CD8+ and CD4+ T cells isolated negatively.

The sequence was obtained from a human donor with multiple sclerosis. V and J are TRBV19 and TRBJ2-2, with TRBD2 identical over 12 bases. The source material was CD4+ T cells from PBMCs. The CDR3 here is CASRTSGRRHGELFF. CDR3 sequence (DNA): TGTGCCAGTAGAACTAGCGGGAGGCGTCACGGGGAGCTGTTTTTT.